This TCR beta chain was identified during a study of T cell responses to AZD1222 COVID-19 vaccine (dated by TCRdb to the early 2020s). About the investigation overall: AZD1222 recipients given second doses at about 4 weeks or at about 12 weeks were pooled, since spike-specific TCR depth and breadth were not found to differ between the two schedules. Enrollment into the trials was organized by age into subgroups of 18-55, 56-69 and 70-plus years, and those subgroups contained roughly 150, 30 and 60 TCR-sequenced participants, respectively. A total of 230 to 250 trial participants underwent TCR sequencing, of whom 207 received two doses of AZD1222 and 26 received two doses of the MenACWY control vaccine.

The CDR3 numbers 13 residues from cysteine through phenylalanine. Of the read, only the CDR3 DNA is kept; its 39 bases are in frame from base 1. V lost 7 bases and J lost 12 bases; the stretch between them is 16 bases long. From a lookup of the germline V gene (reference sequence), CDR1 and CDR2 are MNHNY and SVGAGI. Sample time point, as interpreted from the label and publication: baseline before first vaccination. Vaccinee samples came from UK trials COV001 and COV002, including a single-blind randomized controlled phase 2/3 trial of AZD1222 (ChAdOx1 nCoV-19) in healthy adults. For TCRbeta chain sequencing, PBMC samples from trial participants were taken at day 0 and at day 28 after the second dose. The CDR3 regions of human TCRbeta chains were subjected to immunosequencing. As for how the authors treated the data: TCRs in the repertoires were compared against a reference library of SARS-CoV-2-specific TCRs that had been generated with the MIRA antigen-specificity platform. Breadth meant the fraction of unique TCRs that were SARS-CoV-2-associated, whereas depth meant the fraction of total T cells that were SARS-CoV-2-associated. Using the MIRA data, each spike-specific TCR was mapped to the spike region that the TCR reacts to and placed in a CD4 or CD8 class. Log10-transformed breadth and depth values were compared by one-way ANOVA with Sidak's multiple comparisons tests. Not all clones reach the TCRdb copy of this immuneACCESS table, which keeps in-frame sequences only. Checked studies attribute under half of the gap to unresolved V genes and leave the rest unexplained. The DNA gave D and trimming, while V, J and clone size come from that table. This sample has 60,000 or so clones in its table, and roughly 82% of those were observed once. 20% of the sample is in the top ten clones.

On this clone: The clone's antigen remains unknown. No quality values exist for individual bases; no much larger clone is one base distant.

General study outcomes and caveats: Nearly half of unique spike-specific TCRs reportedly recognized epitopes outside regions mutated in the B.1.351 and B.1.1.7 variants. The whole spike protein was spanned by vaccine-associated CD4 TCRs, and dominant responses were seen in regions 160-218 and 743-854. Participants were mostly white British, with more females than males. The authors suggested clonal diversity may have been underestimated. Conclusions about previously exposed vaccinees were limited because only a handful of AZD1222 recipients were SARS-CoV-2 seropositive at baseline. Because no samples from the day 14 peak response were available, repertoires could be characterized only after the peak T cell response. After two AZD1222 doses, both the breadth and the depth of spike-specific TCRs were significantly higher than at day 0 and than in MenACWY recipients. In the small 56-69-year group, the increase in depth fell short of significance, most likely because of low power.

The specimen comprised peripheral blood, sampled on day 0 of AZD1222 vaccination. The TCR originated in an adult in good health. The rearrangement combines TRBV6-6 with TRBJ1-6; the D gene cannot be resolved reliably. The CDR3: CASTDPNDEPLHF. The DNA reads TGTGCCAGCACGGATCCCAATGATGAACCCCTCCACTTT.